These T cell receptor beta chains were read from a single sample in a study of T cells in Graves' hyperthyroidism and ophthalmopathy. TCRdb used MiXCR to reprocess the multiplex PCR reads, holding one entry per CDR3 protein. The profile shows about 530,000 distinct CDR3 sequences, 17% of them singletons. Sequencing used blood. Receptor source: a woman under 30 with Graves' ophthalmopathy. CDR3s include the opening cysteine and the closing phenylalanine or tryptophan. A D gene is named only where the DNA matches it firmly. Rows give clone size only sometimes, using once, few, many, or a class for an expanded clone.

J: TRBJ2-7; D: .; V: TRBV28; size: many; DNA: TGTGCCAGCAGTTTGCTGACAGAGACCTACGAGCAGTACTTC; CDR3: CASSLLTETYEQYF
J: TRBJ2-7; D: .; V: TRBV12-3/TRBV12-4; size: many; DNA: TGTGCCAGCAGGGGGGGGCACAAGGACGAGCAGTACTTC; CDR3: CASRGGHKDEQYF
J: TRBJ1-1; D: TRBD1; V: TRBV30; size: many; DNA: TGTGCCTGGAGTGTAGGGACAGGAGGCACTGAAGCTTTCTTT; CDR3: CAWSVGTGGTEAFF
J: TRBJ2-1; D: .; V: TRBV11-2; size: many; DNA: TGTGCCAGCAGCTTAGTCTACAGCGCCAATGAGCAGTTCTTC; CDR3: CASSLVYSANEQFF
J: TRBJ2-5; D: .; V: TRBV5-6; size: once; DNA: TGTGCCAGCAGCTTGAAAACTACGTACCAAGAGACCCAGTACTTC; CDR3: CASSLKTTYQETQYF
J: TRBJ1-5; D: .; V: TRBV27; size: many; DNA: TGTGCCAGCAGTTCCCAGGCGGATCAGCCCCAGCATTTT; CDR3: CASSSQADQPQHF
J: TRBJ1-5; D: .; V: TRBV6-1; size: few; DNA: TGTGCCAGCGGGGGTCAGCCCCAGCATTTT; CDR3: CASGGQPQHF
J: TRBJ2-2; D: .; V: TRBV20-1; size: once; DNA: TGCAGTGCTAACTTACAGGGTGGATGGACCGGGGAGCTGTTTTTT; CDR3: CSANLQGGWTGELFF
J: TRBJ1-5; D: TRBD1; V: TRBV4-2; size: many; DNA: TGTGCCAGCAGCCAAGAAGGGACAGGGGGCAATCAGCCCCAGCATTTT; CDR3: CASSQEGTGGNQPQHF
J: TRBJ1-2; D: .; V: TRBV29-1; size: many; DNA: TGCAGCGTTGAGAATTTGGGTGGTGGCTACACCTTC; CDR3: CSVENLGGGYTF
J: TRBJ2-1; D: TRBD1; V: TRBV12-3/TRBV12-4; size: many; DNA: TGTGCCAGCAGCCTACAGGGGATTGAGCAGTTCTTC; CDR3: CASSLQGIEQFF
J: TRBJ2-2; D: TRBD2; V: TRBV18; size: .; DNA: TGTGCCAGCTCAGCCGGGACTAGCGGAAACACCGGGGAGCTGTTTTTT; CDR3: CASSAGTSGNTGELFF
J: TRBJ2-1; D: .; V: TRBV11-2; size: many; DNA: TGTGCCAGCAGTCGTGACAACCTACGACACAATGAGCAGTTCTTC; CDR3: CASSRDNLRHNEQFF
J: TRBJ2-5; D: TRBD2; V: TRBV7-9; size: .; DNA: TGTGCCAGCAGCATACCGGGACTAGCGGGAGCGGGAGAGACCCAGTACTTC; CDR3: CASSIPGLAGAGETQYF
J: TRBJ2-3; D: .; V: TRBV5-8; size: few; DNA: TGTGCCAGCAGCTTGGAAGGAGCAGGGAATACGCAGTATTTT; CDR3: CASSLEGAGNTQYF
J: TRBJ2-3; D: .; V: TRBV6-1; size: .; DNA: TGTGCCAGCAGTGAAAGTGTTGTCTACACAGATACGCAGTATTTT; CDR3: CASSESVVYTDTQYF
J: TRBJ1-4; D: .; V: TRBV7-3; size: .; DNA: TGTGCCAGCAGCAAACAGGGAAATGAAAAACTGTTTTTT; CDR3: CASSKQGNEKLFF
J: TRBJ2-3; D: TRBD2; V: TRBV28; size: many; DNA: TGTGCCAGCAGTTCATTAGCGGGGGGCGGCGATACGCAGTATTTT; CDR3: CASSSLAGGGDTQYF
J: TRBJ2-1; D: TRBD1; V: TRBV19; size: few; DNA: TGTGCCAGTAGTAGGAGACAGGGATACAATGAGCAGTTCTTC; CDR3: CASSRRQGYNEQFF
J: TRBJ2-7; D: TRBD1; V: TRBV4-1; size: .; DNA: TGCGCCAGCAGCCACGGACAGGGGGCGTACGAGCAGTACTTC; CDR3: CASSHGQGAYEQYF
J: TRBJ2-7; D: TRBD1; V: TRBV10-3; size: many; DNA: TGTGCCATCAGGGGGGACAGTCGTTCTGAGCAGTACTTC; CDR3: CAIRGDSRSEQYF
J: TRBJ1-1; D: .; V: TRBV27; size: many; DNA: TGTGCCAGCAGGCGGGGGGTCATGAACACTGAAGCTTTCTTT; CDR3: CASRRGVMNTEAFF
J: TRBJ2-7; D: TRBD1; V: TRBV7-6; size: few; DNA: TGTGCCAGCAGCTTATCAAACAGTGGGACAGGGGGCTTAGACGAGCAGTACTTC; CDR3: CASSLSNSGTGGLDEQYF
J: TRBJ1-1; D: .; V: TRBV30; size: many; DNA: TGTGCCTGGAGCTCAGGGGTTGCAGCTTTCTTT; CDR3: CAWSSGVAAFF
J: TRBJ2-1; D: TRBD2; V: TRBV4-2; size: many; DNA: TGTGCCAGCAGCCCCGGGGGAGGGGACGTAAATGAGCAGTTCTTC; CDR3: CASSPGGGDVNEQFF
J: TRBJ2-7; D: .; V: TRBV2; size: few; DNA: TGTGCCAGCGGACAACGGGACTCCTACGAGCAGTACTTC; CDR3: CASGQRDSYEQYF
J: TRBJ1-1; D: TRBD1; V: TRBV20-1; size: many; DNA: TGCAGTGCTAGAGCGGACAGGGGAGGATCGAACACTGAAGCTTTCTTT; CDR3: CSARADRGGSNTEAFF
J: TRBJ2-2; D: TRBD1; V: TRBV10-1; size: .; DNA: TGCGCCAGCAGGTCCGGGACAGGGATGACCGGGGAGCTGTTTTTT; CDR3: CASRSGTGMTGELFF
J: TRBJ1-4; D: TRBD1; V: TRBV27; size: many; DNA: TGTGCCAGCAGTCGCCGACAGGGGGGTAATGAAAAACTGTTTTTT; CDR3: CASSRRQGGNEKLFF
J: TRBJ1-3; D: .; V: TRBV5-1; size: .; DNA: TGCGCCAGCAGCAGCAACGCCGGGAGGGCTGGAAACACCATATATTTT; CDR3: CASSSNAGRAGNTIYF
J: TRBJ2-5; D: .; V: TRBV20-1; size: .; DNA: TGCAGTGCTAACCTGAGGCGAATGCAAGAGACCCAGTACTTC; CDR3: CSANLRRMQETQYF
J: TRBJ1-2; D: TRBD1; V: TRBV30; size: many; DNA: TGTGCCTGGAGTCCGACAGGGAAGGATGGCTACACCTTC; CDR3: CAWSPTGKDGYTF
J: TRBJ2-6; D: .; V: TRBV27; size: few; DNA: TGTGCCAGCAGCCGCGGACGTGCTGGGGCCAACGTCCTGACTTTC; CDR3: CASSRGRAGANVLTF
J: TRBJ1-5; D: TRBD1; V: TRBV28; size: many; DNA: TGTGCCAGCAGGAGACAGGGGGGGGGTCCACAGCCCCAGCATTTT; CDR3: CASRRQGGGPQPQHF
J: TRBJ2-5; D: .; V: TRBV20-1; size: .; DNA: TGCAGTGCTAGGACTGGGGCAACGGCCCAGTACTTC; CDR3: CSARTGATAQYF
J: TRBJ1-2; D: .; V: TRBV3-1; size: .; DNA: TGTGCCAGCAGCCCCCTCCCAGGGAGCCTCTATGGCTACACCTTC; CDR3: CASSPLPGSLYGYTF
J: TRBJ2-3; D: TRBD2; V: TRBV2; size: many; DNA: TGTGCCAGCAGCGCCGGACTAGCGGGACCCACAGATACGCAGTATTTT; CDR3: CASSAGLAGPTDTQYF
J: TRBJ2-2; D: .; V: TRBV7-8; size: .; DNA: TGTGCCAGCAGAATGGGGGGGGGGGCGTACACCGGGGAGCTGTTTTTT; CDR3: CASRMGGGAYTGELFF
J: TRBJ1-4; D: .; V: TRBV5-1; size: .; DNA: TGCGCCAGCAAGGCAGGCGAAAAACTGTTTTTT; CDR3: CASKAGEKLFF
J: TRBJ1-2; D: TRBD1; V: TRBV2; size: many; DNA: TGTGCCAGCAGTGAAGTTGAGGGGGCGATCTATGGCTACACCTTC; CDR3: CASSEVEGAIYGYTF
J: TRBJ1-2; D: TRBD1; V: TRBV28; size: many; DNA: TGTGCCAGCAGTTTATGGTCTGGGACAGGGGAAGGCTACACCTTC; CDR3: CASSLWSGTGEGYTF
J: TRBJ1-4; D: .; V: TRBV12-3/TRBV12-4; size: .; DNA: TGTGCCAGCAAAGCCACTTGGGGTGAAAAACTGTTTTTT; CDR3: CASKATWGEKLFF
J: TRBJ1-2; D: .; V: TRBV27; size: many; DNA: TGTGCCAGCAGTCCGATCAACGAAGCGGTGAACTATGGCTACACCTTC; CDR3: CASSPINEAVNYGYTF
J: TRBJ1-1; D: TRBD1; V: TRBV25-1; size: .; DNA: TGTGCCGCCGGGACAGGGAGCACTGAAGCTTTCTTT; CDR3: CAAGTGSTEAFF
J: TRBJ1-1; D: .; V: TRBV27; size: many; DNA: TGTGCCAGCAGTTATGTAGGGTACATGAACACTGAAGCTTTCTTT; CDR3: CASSYVGYMNTEAFF
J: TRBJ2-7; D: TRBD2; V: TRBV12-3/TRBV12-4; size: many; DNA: TGTGCCAGCAGTTTAGACACTAGCGGGATCTACGAGCAGTACTTC; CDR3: CASSLDTSGIYEQYF
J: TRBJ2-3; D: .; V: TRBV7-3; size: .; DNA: TGTGCCAGCACCAATTTGGTGGAGGGGCCCCCAGATACGCAGTATTTT; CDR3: CASTNLVEGPPDTQYF
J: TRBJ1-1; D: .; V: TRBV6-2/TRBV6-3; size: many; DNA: TGTGCCAGCAGTTACTCGAAGGACGAAATGAACACTGAAGCTTTCTTT; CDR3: CASSYSKDEMNTEAFF
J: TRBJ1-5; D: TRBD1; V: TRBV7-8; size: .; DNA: TGTGCCAGCAGCCCCACCGGACAGGTAACACAGCCCCAGCATTTT; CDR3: CASSPTGQVTQPQHF
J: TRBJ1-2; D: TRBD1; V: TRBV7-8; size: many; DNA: TGTGCCAGCAGACCCGGACAGGGGCGAGGCTACACCTTC; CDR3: CASRPGQGRGYTF
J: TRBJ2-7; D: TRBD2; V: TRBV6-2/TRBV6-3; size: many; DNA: TGTGCCAGCAGCTCAAGCGGGAGAGTAGGGGAGCAGTACTTC; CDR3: CASSSSGRVGEQYF
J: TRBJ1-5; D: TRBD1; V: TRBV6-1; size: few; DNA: TGTGCCAGCAGTTCACGTAGGGGGCAGGATAGCAATCAGCCCCAGCATTTT; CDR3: CASSSRRGQDSNQPQHF
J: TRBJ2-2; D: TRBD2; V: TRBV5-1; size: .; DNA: TGCGCCAGCAGCTCTGACCGGGAGGCCGTATTCGACACCGGGGAGCTGTTTTTT; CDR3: CASSSDREAVFDTGELFF